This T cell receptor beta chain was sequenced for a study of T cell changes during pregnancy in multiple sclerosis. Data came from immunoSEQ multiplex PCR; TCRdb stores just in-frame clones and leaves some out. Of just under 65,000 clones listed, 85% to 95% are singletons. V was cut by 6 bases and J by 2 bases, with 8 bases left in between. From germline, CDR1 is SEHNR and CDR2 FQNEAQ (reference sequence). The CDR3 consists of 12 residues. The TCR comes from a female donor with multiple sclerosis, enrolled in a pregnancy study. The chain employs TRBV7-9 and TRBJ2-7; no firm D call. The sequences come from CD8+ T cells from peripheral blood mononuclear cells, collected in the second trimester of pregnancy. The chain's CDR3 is CASSYEPYEQYF. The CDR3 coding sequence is TGTGCCAGCAGTTACGAGCCCTACGAGCAGTACTTC.